This T cell receptor beta chain was retrieved from a study of shared clonotypes between healthy human individuals. In the study overall: Used for every donor were three CD4 naive, three CD4 memory, two CD8 naive and one CD8 memory plate.

The protocol was immunoSEQ multiplex PCR, while the TCRdb copy is restricted to in-frame clones and leaves out a portion. This sample yields over a million clones, of which about 74% are seen a single time; approximately 1.5% belongs to the top ten. Sample: memory CD4+ T cells sorted from blood. Subset reported: CD45RA-negative fraction. The source is a man aged 18 to 30 in good health.

CDR3: CASKTGVAVGELFF. CDR3 coding DNA: TGTGCCAGTAAGACAGGAGTAGCGGTCGGGGAGCTGTTTTTT. The rearrangement links TRBV27 to TRBJ2-2, with D perhaps assigned TRBD1 or TRBD2 (6 bases each). V lost 9 bases, J lost 7 bases, and 18 bases lay in between. CDR1 and CDR2 (germline): MNHEY, SMNVEV (reference sequence). The CDR3 contains 14 residues.